The rows below give T cell receptor beta chains drawn from one sample of a study of beta chain features in type 1 diabetes. Generated by immunoSEQ multiplex PCR, the TCRdb table keeps only in-frame clones and is missing some. Among about 200,000 clones, 11% were seen once, and the ten largest hold 1% to 1.5%. Sample: central memory CD4+ T cells from blood. These receptors all stem from a man younger than 35 in good health. CDR3s include the opening cysteine and the closing phenylalanine or tryptophan. A D gene is named only where the DNA matches it firmly. The size field is filled for only some rows; it gives once, few, many or a size class.

size: few; D: TRBD2; V: TRBV28; length: 16; J: TRBJ2-5; CDR3: CASSSWGLAEQETQYF; DNA: TGTGCCAGCAGTTCGTGGGGACTAGCGGAACAAGAGACCCAGTACTTC
size: few; D: TRBD1; V: TRBV7-3; length: 18; J: TRBJ2-7; CDR3: CASSLVVTLGTGFYEQYF; DNA: TGTGCCAGCAGCTTAGTTGTGACCCTGGGGACAGGTTTCTACGAGCAGTACTTC
size: few; D: -; V: TRBV30; length: 14; J: TRBJ1-6; CDR3: CAWSVSPSDSPLHF; DNA: TGTGCCTGGAGTGTAAGCCCAAGCGATTCACCCCTCCACTTT
size: few; D: -; V: TRBV5-1; length: 15; J: TRBJ2-6; CDR3: CASSSTYPGANVLTF; DNA: TGCGCCAGCAGCTCGACCTACCCTGGGGCCAACGTCCTGACTTTC
size: few; D: -; V: TRBV5-1; length: 15; J: TRBJ2-1; CDR3: CASSSYWGSYNEQFF; DNA: TGCGCCAGCAGCTCATACTGGGGCTCCTACAATGAGCAGTTCTTC
size: few; D: -; V: TRBV7-2; length: 12; J: TRBJ2-7; CDR3: CASSPTYYEQYF; DNA: TGTGCCAGCAGCCCGACATACTACGAGCAGTACTTC
size: -; D: -; V: TRBV7-2; length: 15; J: TRBJ1-5; CDR3: CASTVDGNSNQPQHF; DNA: TGTGCCAGCACCGTCGACGGAAATAGCAATCAGCCCCAGCATTTT
size: many; D: TRBD1; V: TRBV15; length: 16; J: TRBJ2-3; CDR3: CATSRDQGAGTDTQYF; DNA: TGTGCCACCAGCAGAGATCAGGGGGCGGGCACAGATACGCAGTATTTT
size: -; D: -; V: TRBV7-2; length: 15; J: TRBJ2-7; CDR3: CASSETDLLTYEQYF; DNA: TGTGCCAGCTCCGAGACGGACCTCCTGACCTACGAGCAGTACTTC
size: -; D: TRBD1; V: TRBV15; length: 15; J: TRBJ2-5; CDR3: CATSRDPTGPRTQYF; DNA: TGTGCCACCAGCAGAGACCCGACAGGGCCCAGGACCCAGTACTTC
size: few; D: TRBD2; V: TRBV7-2; length: 15; J: TRBJ2-3; CDR3: CASSFGSGRPDTQYF; DNA: TGTGCCAGCAGCTTTGGTAGCGGGAGGCCAGATACGCAGTATTTT
size: -; D: -; V: TRBV4-2; length: 15; J: TRBJ2-7; CDR3: CASSALGDPSYEQYF; DNA: TGTGCCAGCAGCGCTCTGGGGGACCCCTCCTACGAGCAGTACTTC
size: few; D: TRBD2; V: TRBV7-2; length: 17; J: TRBJ2-2; CDR3: CASSLVSAGESAGELFF; DNA: TGTGCCAGCAGCTTAGTATCAGCGGGAGAATCGGCCGGGGAGCTGTTTTTT
size: few; D: TRBD1; V: TRBV6-6; length: 14; J: TRBJ1-1; CDR3: CASSRQGGNTEAFF; DNA: TGTGCCAGCAGTCGACAGGGGGGGAACACTGAAGCTTTCTTT
size: -; D: TRBD2; V: TRBV11-2; length: 14; J: TRBJ2-3; CDR3: CASSPLRGVDTQYF; DNA: TGTGCCAGCAGCCCCCTCCGGGGGGTAGATACGCAGTATTTT
size: -; D: -; V: TRBV4-3; length: 14; J: TRBJ2-5; CDR3: CASSHRERQETQYF; DNA: TGCGCCAGCAGCCACCGGGAGAGACAAGAGACCCAGTACTTC
size: -; D: -; V: TRBV27; length: 10; J: TRBJ1-1; CDR3: CASMHTEAFF; DNA: TGTGCCAGCATGCACACTGAAGCTTTCTTT
size: few; D: TRBD2; V: TRBV6-1; length: 12; J: TRBJ2-7; CDR3: CASNLGGGEQYF; DNA: TGTGCCAGCAACCTCGGCGGGGGGGAGCAGTACTTC
size: -; D: -; V: TRBV10-3; length: 14; J: TRBJ2-2; CDR3: CAIRQDRNTGELFF; DNA: TGTGCCATCAGGCAAGACAGGAACACCGGGGAGCTGTTTTTT
size: many; D: -; V: TRBV7-2; length: 14; J: TRBJ1-2; CDR3: CASSRGEAGYGYTF; DNA: TGTGCCAGCAGCCGTGGTGAGGCGGGCTATGGCTACACCTTC
size: -; D: -; V: TRBV7-8; length: 15; J: TRBJ2-5; CDR3: CASSSSRTIQETQYF; DNA: TGTGCCAGCAGCTCGTCACGGACTATCCAAGAGACCCAGTACTTC
size: -; D: -; V: TRBV18; length: 13; J: TRBJ1-1; CDR3: CASSEGGNTEAFF; DNA: TGTGCCAGCTCGGAGGGCGGCAACACTGAAGCTTTCTTT
size: few; D: TRBD1; V: TRBV6-5; length: 14; J: TRBJ1-1; CDR3: CASRRTGANTEAFF; DNA: TGTGCCAGCAGAAGAACAGGGGCCAACACTGAAGCTTTCTTT